The entry below gives a single T cell receptor (beta chain) sequence along with its context. The antigen it recognizes is unknown. Base qualities are not provided; no much larger clone lies one nucleotide away. Library preparation used the immunoSEQ multiplex PCR assay. For the multiplex PCR, a mixture combining 60 forward primers for TCR Vbeta segments and 13 reverse primers for TCR Jbeta segments was used. A multiplex PCR assay on genomic DNA amplified the CDR3 region of rearranged TCR beta genes. The amplified TCR beta libraries were sequenced on the Illumina HiSeq System as 87-base-pair reads. From the authors' description of their analysis: A later analysis tallied tens of millions of unique TCR beta chains across the 640 or so repertoires, and about 10 million of those chains were shared by two or more donors. Raw reads were error-corrected and collapsed into unique sequences with a nearest-neighbor algorithm that merged closely related sequences to remove PCR and sequencing errors. To assign V, D and J gene segments, CDR3 sequences were aligned to IMGT reference sequences. For a sequence to be retained, a match of at least six nucleotides was required to both a V gene segment and a J gene segment. Rearrangements were classified as productive when the CDR3 lacked stop codons and remained in frame with V and J, and all other rearrangements were classified as non-productive. CDR3 was defined by IMGT convention, running from the second conserved V-encoded cysteine to the conserved J-encoded phenylalanine. The earlier analysis of some 540 of the donors excluded any sequence lacking an unambiguous match to a single V gene segment. An earlier analysis of just under 600 of the donors called V segments functional above 56.7% productive rearrangements and segregating when the between-donor standard deviation exceeded 5%. A statistical classification framework was built for diagnosing cytomegalovirus status from the catalog of TCR beta chain sequences. V and J gene assignment, in a later analysis, came from comparing TCR nucleotide sequences with IMGT/GENE-DB human TR gene sequences. A later analysis assigned CDR3 sequences and most-parsimonious VDJ recombination scenarios with the TCRdist pipeline. In a later analysis, each TCR beta chain was defined by its CDR3 amino acid sequence together with its V-gene family, and reads lacking a unique V-gene family were excluded. In a later analysis, fewer than 650 highly shared, low-generation-probability nucleotide sequences were removed to address suspected cross-contamination and a sequencing artifact. For each public chain, a later analysis derived a clonal expansion index from normalized ranks of inferred template counts within each repertoire. In a later analysis, generation probabilities were computed using a VDJ recombination model fitted to out-of-frame rearrangements, and the results were checked against IGoR. In a later analysis, TCR-TCR, TCR-HLA and TCR-CMV co-occurrence was scored with hypergeometric tests, and a repertoire-size bias correction was applied to TCR pairs. False discovery rates were estimated in a later analysis by permuting HLA or CMV assignments 20 times. In a later analysis, co-occurring TCRs were grouped with DBSCAN, and TCRdist sequence similarity was added when clustering was performed within HLA-allele-positive subsets. For co-occurrence clustering, repertoires with fewer than 30,000 or more than 120,000 public chains were excluded, along with four to six repertoires with anomalous nucleotide sharing. This immuneACCESS table, as held by TCRdb, lists in-frame sequences with V and J called but not all clones. Of the missing ones, under half trace to an unresolved V gene in checked studies; the others have no known cause. V, J and clone size are those of that table, while D and trimming were read from the DNA. Counted in this sample were approximately 120,000 clones; around 77% of them appeared once. 9.5% to 15% of the sample is in the top ten clones.

In total, approximately 700 healthy bone marrow donors made up the cohort. Cohort members were all nominally healthy when sampled, although unrecorded immune exposures were likely present. The donor tested CMV seropositive and was one of the 289 seropositive cohort members. A peripheral blood sample was collected from each donor, and TCR beta sequencing was performed on peripheral blood mononuclear cells. Genomic DNA extraction from the blood cell samples was performed with the Qiagen DNeasy Blood Extraction Kit. Taken from cysteine to phenylalanine, the CDR3 has 15 residues. Of the read, only the CDR3 DNA is kept; its 45 bases are in frame from base 1. Trimmed from V: 2 bases; trimmed from J: 7 bases; junction bases lacking a gene match: 6. Based on the germline V gene, the CDR1 and CDR2 sequences are KGHSH and LQKENI. This record belongs to a study of cytomegalovirus exposure and HLA in healthy donors (dated by TCRdb to the late 2010s). With respect to the entire study: According to an earlier analysis of several hundred of the donors, 200 million or so T cells yielded roughly 110 million unique TCR beta sequences and roughly 280 Gb of sequence data. The study aimed to test whether cataloging public T cell receptors could reveal signatures of past pathogen exposure. Alongside the repertoire data, information on donor age, sex, ethnicity and CMV serostatus was compiled. Of the approximately 370 genotyped donors, 65% to 90% were placed in the genetic ancestry cluster associated with self-reported Caucasian donors. To decide whether each TCR beta V gene segment behaved as functional or pseudogenic, an earlier analysis of several hundred of the donors relied on high-throughput TCR beta sequencing. The study used immunosequencing to profile the T cell repertoires of under 700 subjects and linked those repertoires to cytomegalovirus serostatus. Among 398 genotyped donors of the cohort, an average of roughly 240,000 unique TCR beta nucleotide sequences were sequenced per donor, roughly 18% of them non-productive. To study patterns of TCR occurrence, a later analysis re-analyzed previously published TCR beta repertoires from under 750 donors and added high-resolution HLA genotyping. Genome-wide SNP genotypes for about 65% of the 666 donors were used in a later genetic analysis, which treated that subset as a discovery cohort. Every repertoire in the discovery cohort had been generated on one and the same sequencing platform. The study combined high-throughput TCR immunosequencing, statistical association of individual TCRs with disease status, and machine learning to predict cytomegalovirus infection status. In the later analysis, no new phenotypic data were used to find candidate immune exposures; instead, reliance was placed on TCR beta sequences and their occurrence across donors. In addition to the first cohort of hundreds of subjects, a separate validation cohort of over 90 different subjects was used. Roughly 300 gigabases of sequencing data and approximately 84 million unique TCR sequences were included in an early release covering around 600 HLA-typed donors. Typing coverage varied by locus: about 620-630 donors for A, B, C, DRB1 and DQB1; roughly 560 for DQA1; around 570 for DPA1; 450 to 480 for DPB1. Because of strong linkage in the cohort, roughly five DR-DQ haplotypes were treated as single units for association and clustering. HLA typing included class I and class II loci at four-digit resolution. The investigation overall reported the following: A cluster of highly shared sequence variants was judged likely to be a technical artifact of the sequencing pipeline. Some IMGT-functional V segments, including TRBV6-2 and TRBV6-3, could not be distinguished by the 87-base-pair reads and were therefore excluded. In an earlier analysis of 450 to 750 of the donors, most TCR beta V segments appeared in productive rearrangements about 87% or about 30% of the time, broadly matching IMGT annotations. Correlated functional status among segregating V segments might be attributable to linkage disequilibrium, but an unknown experimental factor could not be ruled out. According to a later analysis, most CMV-associated TCR beta chains appeared to be HLA-restricted, and the HLA associations seemed to be driven largely by CMV exposure. Specific HLA alleles were associated with around 18,000 TCR beta sequences at a false discovery rate of 0.05 in a later analysis. The classifier was reported to diagnose cytomegalovirus status with high specificity and sensitivity in both the original cohort and the validation cohort. Because counts were too low, more than 15 rarely observed V segments, including chromosome 9 orphons, were excluded from the earlier analysis of some 590 of the donors. In this cohort, only TCR beta chains were sequenced, and detectable features were limited by the absence of alpha or paired-chain data. Presence/absence analyses assumed roughly uniform sequencing depth across donors, an assumption that may not hold. The study gave a list of under 200 TCR beta chains associated with cytomegalovirus. In a later analysis, HLA-associated TCR beta chains showed more clonal expansion and lower generation probabilities than non-associated chains that were equally common. A further reported finding was that TCR beta sequences accurately predicted the HLA-A and HLA-B alleles for most subjects in the first cohort. When HLA alleles, especially DR and DQ, strongly co-occurred, attributing TCR associations to individual alleles was difficult. The authors suggested that the approach could potentially be generalized to other disease states and immunological phenotypes. Because HLA typing was missing for some donors at each locus, association tests included only the typed subset. In a later genetic analysis, a missense DCLRE1C variant was associated with V-gene and J-gene trimming of TCR beta chains, and the association was replicated in an independent cohort. A later genetic analysis reported fewer N-insertions in productive TCRs among donors in an Asian-associated ancestry cluster than the roughly 640-donor mean. A few of the identified cytomegalovirus-associated TCR beta chains were confirmed in vitro to be specific for cytomegalovirus antigens. While some public TCRs were present in many individuals, most TCR sequences turned up only very rarely across donors. Several of the top co-occurrence clusters appeared to be linked to parvovirus B19, influenza, CMV and Epstein-Barr virus, according to a later analysis. Immune exposure information for the cohort was limited to CMV serostatus. In a later analysis, the rate of TCR association differed among HLA loci, with DRB1 alleles having the most associated TCRs and HLA-C alleles having the fewest.

The sequence links TRBV18 to TRBJ2-1; 9 bases in the middle match TRBD2. This clonotype originated in a middle-aged woman in good health and CMV-seropositive. Sequencing was performed on PBMCs. The CDR3: CASSPRTSASNEQFF. DNA sequence: TGTGCCAGCTCACCAAGGACTAGCGCTTCGAATGAGCAGTTCTTC. With the portions outside the CDR3 filled from the reference TRBV18 and TRBJ2-1 genes, the complete variable region becomes NAGVMQNPRHLVRRRGQEARLRCSPMKGHSHVYWYRQLPEEGLKFMVYLQKENIIDESGMPKERFSAEFPKEGPSILRIQQVVRGDSAAYFCASSPRTSASNEQFFGPGTRLTVL.